Below, 30 T cell receptor beta chains from the same sample are listed, as sequenced in a study of blood T cell repertoires in COVID-19. Profiling relied on immunoSEQ multiplex PCR, and the TCRdb table lists in-frame clones only, not all of them. This table has approximately 130,000 clones, approximately 83% appearing once. Sequenced input: peripheral blood. These receptors were collected from a woman aged 45-65 years who had recovered from COVID-19.

J is TRBJ2-3 and V is TRBV29-1; 10 bases line up with TRBD2. The CDR3 sequence is 16 residues long. With V trimmed by 4 bases and J by 3 bases, 10 bases remained unmatched. Germline lookup yields CDR1 SQVTM and CDR2 ANQGSEA. CDR3 nucleotides: TGCAGCGTTGTAGGAAGTGCAGCGGGAGGGACAGATACGCAGTATTTT. Protein: CSVVGSAAGGTDTQYF.

The sample holds one count of this clone. The rearrangement uses TRBV11-2 and TRBJ1-2, with 9 positions matching TRBD1. CDR3 size: 16 residues. Germline loops: CDR1 SGHAT, CDR2 FQNNGV. The junction had 11 bases not matched to a gene; V was cut back by 1 base and J by 8 bases. CDR3 sequence (DNA): TGTGCCAGCAGCTTAGCCCACCGGGACAGGGAAGACGGCTACACCTTC. Translation gives CASSLAHRDREDGYTF.

The chain employs TRBV7-9 and TRBJ2-2, with TRBD2 matching over 12 bases. CDR3 size: 16 residues. Germline values: CDR1 SEHNR, CDR2 FQNEAQ (reference sequence). V lost 5 bases, J lost 6 bases, and 7 bases stayed unmatched. CDR3 residues: CASSARLAGAPGELFF. In nucleotides, the CDR3 is TGTGCCAGCAGCGCGAGACTAGCGGGGGCTCCCGGGGAGCTGTTTTTT.

The rearrangement joins TRBV4-2 to TRBJ2-2; D is perhaps TRBD1 (5 bases). The V end was cut by 4 bases, the J end by 7 bases, with 19 bases between. The CDR3 is made up of 16 amino acids. Germline lookup yields CDR1 LGHNA and CDR2 YNFKEQ. Here the CDR3 reads CASSLVDSQHRGELFF. Here the CDR3 DNA reads TGTGCCAGCAGCCTGGTAGACAGCCAACACCGCGGGGAGCTGTTTTTT.

In this sample, this clone turned up a few times. The rearrangement uses TRBV9 and TRBJ2-5, with 7 bases lining up with TRBD1. Germline V gene data show CDR1 as SGDLS and CDR2 as YYNGEE. CDR3 length: 16 amino acids. The trim removed 2 bases at V and 4 bases at J, leaving 11 bases unmatched. CDR3 sequence: CASSVTGLNRGETQYF. For the CDR3, the DNA is TGTGCCAGCAGCGTGACAGGACTCAACAGGGGAGAGACCCAGTACTTC.

CDR3 DNA sequence: TGTGCCAGCAGTTTCCAGGGCTGGACTGGGGCCAACGTCCTGACTTTC. As protein: CASSFQGWTGANVLTF. The rearrangement links TRBV6-2 or TRBV6-3 to TRBJ2-6, with D possibly TRBD1 on 5 matching bases. CDR3 length: 16 residues. Germline V gene data show CDR1 as MNHEY and CDR2 as SVGEGT. Trimming pared 4 bases from V and 2 bases from J, leaving 12 bases between.

The gene calls are TRBV5-6 and TRBJ1-2, with 10 bases fitting TRBD1. The germline V gene has CDR1 SGHDT and CDR2 YYEEEE. The CDR3 sequence is 15 residues long. V lost 4 bases to trimming and J lost 3 bases; unmatched junction nucleotides: 6. CDR3 coding DNA: TGTGCCAGCAGCGCGGGACAGGGGTTCCACTATGGCTACACCTTC. It translates to CASSAGQGFHYGYTF.

The chain recombines TRBV6-5 with TRBJ1-2, with TRBD1 identical over 7 bases. The V segment lost 6 bases and the J segment 6 bases; nucleotides outside the gene matches: 4. The germline V gene has CDR1 MNHEY and CDR2 SVGAGI. The CDR3 has 12 amino acids. In nucleotides, the CDR3 is TGTGCCAGCAGACGAACAGGGGATGGCTACACCTTC. Translation gives CASRRTGDGYTF.

This clone showed up just a few times. CDR3 residues: CASGLAGALYNEQFF. The CDR3 DNA reads TGTGCCAGCGGTCTGGCGGGGGCCCTATACAATGAGCAGTTCTTC. The V and J genes are TRBV2 and TRBJ2-1, with D maybe TRBD2 (7 bases). Germline lookup yields CDR1 SNHLY and CDR2 FYNNEI. Trimming shortened V by 8 bases and J by 4 bases, and 18 bases separated the two germline ends. The CDR3 contains 15 residues.

This clone has a single count. For the CDR3, the DNA is TGTGCCAGCAGTTTACCCGGGACAGGGGGCAATGAGCAGTTCTTC. It translates to CASSLPGTGGNEQFF. The V call is TRBV28, the J call TRBJ2-1; 11 nucleotides match TRBD1. The CDR3 has 15 residues. CDR1 MDHEN and CDR2 SYDVKM come from the germline V gene. The J segment lost 6 bases and the V segment lost 2 bases, leaving 3 bases of the junction unmatched. Together with reference TRBV28 and TRBJ2-1, the CDR3 gives the full variable domain: DVKVTQSSRYLVKRTGEKVFLECVQDMDHENMFWYRQDPGLGLRLIYFSYDVKMKEKGDIPEGYSVSREKKERFSLILESASTNQTSMYLCASSLPGTGGNEQFFGPGTRLTVL.

This rearrangement joins TRBV7-6 to TRBJ2-7, with a possible D match to TRBD1 (5 bases). The CDR3 covers 14 residues. The germline gives CDR1 SGHVS, CDR2 FNYEAQ. With 1 base removed from V and 6 bases from J, the gap between germline ends came to 13 bases. The CDR3 nucleotides are TGTGCCAGCAGCTTAGAACAGGCGTTCCGCGAGCAGTACTTC. It is translated as CASSLEQAFREQYF.

The chain joins TRBV27 to TRBJ2-1, with 9 nucleotides matching TRBD1. This CDR3 comprises 15 residues. Germline V lookup: CDR1 MNHEY, CDR2 SMNVEV (reference sequence). Losses at the gene ends were 11 bases for V and 10 bases for J; bases not matched to a gene: 18. The CDR3 bases are TGTGCCGTGGGGGATAGACCGGGACAGGGTTCCGAGCAGTTCTTC. Translation gives CAVGDRPGQGSEQFF.

The rearrangement joins TRBV2 to TRBJ2-1; TRBD1 matches at 10 bases. J gave up 10 bases and V 9 bases, and 15 bases lay outside the gene matches. The germline CDR1 and CDR2 sequences are SNHLY and FYNNEI. The CDR3 is 15 amino acids. The chain's CDR3 is CARSRGTGVFGEQFF. Here the CDR3 DNA reads TGTGCCAGATCCCGTGGGACAGGGGTTTTCGGAGAGCAGTTCTTC.

The chain employs TRBV5-1 and TRBJ1-4, with TRBD1 as a possible D gene (6 bases). Between the trimmed V and J ends, which lost 5 bases and 3 bases, there was a span of 11 bases. The germline V gene encodes CDR1 SGHRS and CDR2 YFSETQ. The CDR3 has 14 amino acids. The CDR3 here is CASSTGWPNEKLFF. Here the CDR3 DNA reads TGCGCCAGCAGTACAGGGTGGCCTAATGAAAAACTGTTTTTT.

The chain carries TRBV30 and TRBJ2-2; 13 bases line up with TRBD2. The germline gives CDR1 GTSNPN, CDR2 SVGIG (reference sequence). Trimming cost V 5 bases and J 4 bases; bases outside gene matches: 7. This CDR3 is 16 amino acids long. In DNA form, the CDR3 reads TGTGCCTGGGAGTTCGGGACTAGCGGGACCACCGGGGAGCTGTTTTTT. It specifies CAWEFGTSGTTGELFF.

This clone was seen once. The rearrangement joins TRBV9 to TRBJ1-5; TRBD1 matches at 8 bases. The V gene's germline CDR1 is SGDLS and CDR2 YYNGEE. After removal of 0 bases from V and 3 bases from J, the junction contained 2 bases not matched to a gene. This CDR3 has 15 amino acids. CDR3 in DNA: TGTGCCAGCAGCGTAGGGACAGGGATCAATCAGCCCCAGCATTTT. This translates into CASSVGTGINQPQHF.

Turning to this clone: A read error may produce the germline difference seen at one junction end. The chain carries TRBV4-1 and TRBJ2-1; 10 bases match TRBD2. The CDR3 covers 14 residues. Germline V gives CDR1 MGHRA, CDR2 YSYEKL. CDR3 sequence (DNA): TGCGCCAGCAGCCAAGCCGATCTAGCGGGGGTGACGATCTTC. Translation gives CASSQADLAGVTIF.

This chain links TRBV5-1 with TRBJ2-2; 10 positions match TRBD2. The J segment lost 1 base and the V segment lost 4 bases, leaving 1 base of the junction unmatched. Germline CDR1 reads SGHRS; CDR2 reads YFSETQ. The CDR3 runs 15 residues. The CDR3 DNA reads as TGCGCCAGCAGCCGACTAGCGGGGAACACCGGGGAGCTGTTTTTT. This sequence encodes CASSRLAGNTGELFF.

The rearrangement uses TRBV25-1 and TRBJ2-3; maybe TRBD2 (5 bases). CDR3 size: 13 residues. Trimming took 2 bases from V and 3 from J, leaving 6 bases between them. CDR1 MGHDK and CDR2 SYGVNS come from the germline V gene. The CDR3 here is CASSEGGTDTQYF. CDR3 nucleotide sequence: TGTGCCAGCAGTGAAGGCGGGACAGATACGCAGTATTTT.

The CDR3 loop reads CASRRGQRHTEAFF. CDR3 nucleotides: TGTGCCAGCAGGCGGGGTCAAAGGCACACTGAAGCTTTCTTT. V gene TRBV13 combines with J gene TRBJ1-1; D ambiguous. The CDR3 is 14 amino acids. V lost 6 bases to trimming and J lost 3 bases, with 14 bases between them. Germline loops: CDR1 PRHDT, CDR2 FYEKMQ (reference sequence).

The J gene is TRBJ1-4, the V gene TRBV6-5; TRBD1 is a possible D gene (6 bases). CDR3 size: 15 residues. V lost 6 bases to trimming and J lost 8 bases, with 19 bases between them. CDR1 and CDR2 from the germline V gene are MNHEY and SVGAGI. This CDR3 is CASREPGGLDEKLFF. The CDR3 coding sequence is TGTGCCAGCAGGGAGCCGGGGGGGCTCGACGAAAAACTGTTTTTT.

This chain connects TRBV12-3 or TRBV12-4 to TRBJ2-1, with 8 nucleotides matching TRBD2. This CDR3 contains 13 residues. Germline trimming cut 11 bases from V and 4 bases from J; bases unmatched to any gene: 7. CDR3 in amino acids: CAGSGGQYNEQFF. CDR3 in DNA: TGTGCCGGGAGCGGGGGTCAATACAATGAGCAGTTCTTC.

This clone was recorded only once. V and J are TRBV2 and TRBJ1-4, with 10 nucleotides matching TRBD1. CDR3 length equals 15 residues. The germline V gene encodes CDR1 SNHLY and CDR2 FYNNEI. The V segment lost 6 bases and the J segment 8 bases; nucleotides outside the gene matches: 9. DNA of the CDR3: TGTGCCAGCAGGCCGGGACAGGGGAGGCGAGAAAAACTGTTTTTT. It codes for CASRPGQGRREKLFF.

This rearrangement joins TRBV6-2 or TRBV6-3 to TRBJ2-2; 14 bases fit TRBD2. The CDR3 consists of 19 residues. V shed 5 bases, J shed 6 bases, and the junction held 14 bases outside the gene matches. CDR1 is MNHEY and CDR2 is SVGEGT in the germline V gene. The CDR3 here is CASSPGLAGGPRGPGELFF. CDR3 coding DNA: TGTGCCAGCAGTCCCGGACTAGCGGGGGGACCGAGAGGACCCGGGGAGCTGTTTTTT.

This chain joins TRBV9 and TRBJ1-6; D possibly corresponds to TRBD1 (6 bases). Germline assignment: CDR1 SGDLS and CDR2 YYNGEE. V gave up 4 bases and J gave up 6 bases, with 14 bases separating them. The CDR3 loop spans 15 amino acids. The CDR3 nucleotides are TGTGCCAGCAGCATACAACAGGGAGTTAATTCACCCCTCCACTTT. Translating gives CASSIQQGVNSPLHF.

This sequence joins TRBV3-1 (or the pseudogene TRBV3-2) and TRBJ2-1; 9 nucleotides match TRBD1. CDR1 and CDR2 from the germline V gene are LGHDT and YNNKEL (reference sequence). The trim removed 2 bases at V and 7 bases at J, leaving 6 bases unmatched. This CDR3 spans 15 amino acids. The CDR3 loop reads CASSQSGQGWNEQFF. CDR3 sequence (DNA): TGTGCCAGCAGCCAAAGCGGACAGGGGTGGAATGAGCAGTTCTTC.

The chain is built from TRBV6-6 and TRBJ1-5; D possibly corresponds to TRBD1 (6 bases). Germline values: CDR1 MNHNY, CDR2 SVGAGI (reference sequence). CDR3 size: 15 residues. V dropped 5 bases and J dropped 3 bases, with 14 bases sitting between them. CDR3 coding DNA: TGTGCCAGCAGTCCTGGACAGATCCACAATCAGCCCCAGCATTTT. Translated, it gives CASSPGQIHNQPQHF.

The rearrangement uses TRBV28 and TRBJ1-1; D is perhaps TRBD1 (6 bases). The CDR3 length is 13 residues. Germline CDR1 is MDHEN and CDR2 is SYDVKM. V was shortened by 8 bases and J by 1 base, with 11 bases between the two germline ends. CDR3 residues: CASGRGQNTEAFF. In DNA, the CDR3 is TGTGCCAGCGGGCGGGGGCAGAACACTGAAGCTTTCTTT.

V is TRBV28 and J is TRBJ1-4, with D possibly being TRBD1 (6 bases). The CDR3 extends over 15 amino acids. The V end lost 9 bases, the J end lost 8 bases, and 22 bases lay between the germline ends. The germline CDR1 and CDR2 sequences are MDHEN and SYDVKM. DNA of the CDR3: TGTGCCAGTATTGGCCGGGGGGCCCTCGGCGAAAAACTGTTTTTT. This translates into CASIGRGALGEKLFF.

This rearrangement joins TRBV11-3 to TRBJ2-1; D may be TRBD2 (7 bases). The germline V and J ends were trimmed by 1 base and 6 bases, with 16 bases remaining between them. The germline CDR1 and CDR2 sequences are SGHNT and YENEEA. This CDR3 region has 16 residues. CDR3 DNA: TGTGCCAGCAGCTTAGTGGGGGGGCCTTTTGGCAATGAGCAGTTCTTC. Translated: CASSLVGGPFGNEQFF.